This T cell receptor (beta chain) was captured in a study of regulatory T cells in long-lasting Graves disease. The sample's time point: newly diagnosed GD, antithyroid drugs for less than 3 months. RNA extracted from PBMCs served as the sequencing template. Trimming cost V 0 bases and J 2 bases, with 7 bases left between them. This CDR3 comprises 13 residues. Germline CDR1 and CDR2: GTSNPN and SVGIG (reference sequence). Through Arm-PCR of CDR3 regions and iRepertoire HTBI primers, TCR beta libraries were built. TCRdb re-called the multiplex PCR reads through MiXCR, storing one row per CDR3 protein. This table has about 430,000 distinct CDR3 sequences, 15% appearing once. This clonotype was picked up many times. Separately, the same data were catalogued under a study of T cells in Graves' hyperthyroidism and ophthalmopathy.

This specimen consisted of peripheral blood mononuclear cells (PBMCs), obtained at new diagnosis, from a patient treated with antithyroid drugs. This TCR was recovered from a middle-aged woman with Graves disease. V and J are TRBV30 and TRBJ1-1; the D gene is possibly TRBD1 (6 bases). As DNA, the CDR3 is TGTGCCTGGAGTGTGGGGGGCAACACTGAAGCTTTCTTT. Its protein product is CAWSVGGNTEAFF.